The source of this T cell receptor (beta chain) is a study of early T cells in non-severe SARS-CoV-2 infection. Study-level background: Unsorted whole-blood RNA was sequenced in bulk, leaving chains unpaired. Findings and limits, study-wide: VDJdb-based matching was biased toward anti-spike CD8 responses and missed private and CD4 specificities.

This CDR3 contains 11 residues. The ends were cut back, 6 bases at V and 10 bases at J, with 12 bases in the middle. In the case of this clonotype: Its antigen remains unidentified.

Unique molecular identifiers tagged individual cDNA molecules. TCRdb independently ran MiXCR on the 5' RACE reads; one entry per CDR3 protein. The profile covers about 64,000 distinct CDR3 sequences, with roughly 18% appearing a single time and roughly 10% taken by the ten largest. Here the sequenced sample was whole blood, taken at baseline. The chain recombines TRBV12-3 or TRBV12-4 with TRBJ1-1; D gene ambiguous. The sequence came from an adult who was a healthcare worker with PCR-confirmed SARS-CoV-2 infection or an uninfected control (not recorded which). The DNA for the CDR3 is TGTGCCAGCAGCCTCCAAGTTGGAGCTTTCTTT. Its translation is CASSLQVGAFF.